A selection of T cell receptor beta chains follows, all from one sample in a study of T cell responses to AZD1222 COVID-19 vaccine. Clones were sequenced by immunoSEQ multiplex PCR, and TCRdb holds only the in-frame ones, with some missing. Counted here are under 35,000 clones, roughly 90% occurring once; the ten biggest clones make up about 15%. The material sequenced was peripheral blood, taken 28 days after the second AZD1222 dose. Receptors originate from an adult who received the AZD1222 COVID-19 vaccine. Each CDR3 is given with its conserved first and last residue. Each record gives: V gene, J gene, D gene, clone size, CDR3 length, CDR3 DNA, CDR3 protein. D genes are given only for firm matches. Size values are once, few and many counts, or a class for expanded clones, and some rows have none.

v_call: TRBV6-5
j_call: TRBJ1-2
d_call: -
clone_size: -
cdr3_length: 15
cdr3_nt: TGTGCCAGCAGTTCCCGGACAGCAACTAACTATGGCTACACCTTC
cdr3_aa: CASSSRTATNYGYTF

v_call: TRBV7-3
j_call: TRBJ2-1
d_call: TRBD2
clone_size: -
cdr3_length: 15
cdr3_nt: TGTGCCAGCAGACAAGCGGGGGGACCCCGAAATGAGCAGTTCTTC
cdr3_aa: CASRQAGGPRNEQFF

v_call: TRBV9
j_call: TRBJ1-5
d_call: -
clone_size: -
cdr3_length: 13
cdr3_nt: TGTGCCAGCAGCGTAGCTGAGGGCCAGCCCCAGCATTTT
cdr3_aa: CASSVAEGQPQHF

v_call: TRBV6-2/TRBV6-3
j_call: TRBJ2-5
d_call: -
clone_size: -
cdr3_length: 16
cdr3_nt: TGTGCCAGCAGTTACGGCGGGATACTCTCGGTGGAGACCCAGTACTTC
cdr3_aa: CASSYGGILSVETQYF

v_call: TRBV6-5
j_call: TRBJ1-2
d_call: -
clone_size: -
cdr3_length: 13
cdr3_nt: TGTGCCAGCAGGGAGGGGTTCAACTATGGCTACACCTTC
cdr3_aa: CASREGFNYGYTF

v_call: TRBV18
j_call: TRBJ1-1
d_call: -
clone_size: -
cdr3_length: 14
cdr3_nt: TGTGCCAGCTCACCACTAGCTGAGGGTACCGAAGCTTTCTTT
cdr3_aa: CASSPLAEGTEAFF

v_call: TRBV12-5
j_call: TRBJ2-4
d_call: -
clone_size: -
cdr3_length: 12
cdr3_nt: TGTGCTAGTGGTTTGAGAGCAAACATTCAGTACTTC
cdr3_aa: CASGLRANIQYF

v_call: TRBV30
j_call: TRBJ2-3
d_call: -
clone_size: -
cdr3_length: 14
cdr3_nt: TGTGCCTGGAGTTTGGGCTACATAACAGATACGCAGTATTTT
cdr3_aa: CAWSLGYITDTQYF

v_call: TRBV7-2
j_call: TRBJ1-2
d_call: -
clone_size: -
cdr3_length: 14
cdr3_nt: TGTGCCAGCAGCTTAGCGGCAGATAACTATGGCTACACCTTC
cdr3_aa: CASSLAADNYGYTF

v_call: TRBV5-1
j_call: TRBJ2-7
d_call: TRBD2
clone_size: once
cdr3_length: 16
cdr3_nt: TGCGCCAGCAGCCTCCTCACTAGCGGGGGGGCCTACGAGCAGTACTTC
cdr3_aa: CASSLLTSGGAYEQYF

v_call: TRBV5-1
j_call: TRBJ2-5
d_call: -
clone_size: -
cdr3_length: 15
cdr3_nt: TGCGCCAGCAGCTTGGAACGGGGGGCCGGGGAGACCCAGTACTTC
cdr3_aa: CASSLERGAGETQYF

v_call: TRBV27
j_call: TRBJ2-7
d_call: -
clone_size: -
cdr3_length: 15
cdr3_nt: TGTGCCAGCAGTTTAAGTCAGGGGAGGACCTACGAGCAGTACTTC
cdr3_aa: CASSLSQGRTYEQYF

v_call: TRBV3-1/TRBV3-2
j_call: TRBJ2-5
d_call: TRBD1
clone_size: -
cdr3_length: 15
cdr3_nt: TGTGCCAGCAGCCAAGTTGGGACAGCGTGGGAGACCCAGTACTTC
cdr3_aa: CASSQVGTAWETQYF

v_call: TRBV6-2/TRBV6-3
j_call: TRBJ2-2
d_call: TRBD1
clone_size: -
cdr3_length: 16
cdr3_nt: TGTGCCAGCAGTTACTCTGGACAGGGAAAGGCCGGGGAGCTGTTTTTT
cdr3_aa: CASSYSGQGKAGELFF

v_call: TRBV7-6
j_call: TRBJ2-7
d_call: TRBD2
clone_size: -
cdr3_length: 16
cdr3_nt: TGTGCCAGCAGCCCCGGCGGGACTAGCGGGGTTTACGAGCAGTACTTC
cdr3_aa: CASSPGGTSGVYEQYF